Sequencing of this TCR beta chain was carried out in a study of metastatic and nonmetastatic thyroid tumors. TCRdb re-called clones via MiXCR from the PCR reads. This table has about 25,000 clones, roughly 18% appearing once. All patients were treatment-naive before thyroid surgery. This clone has a count of ten or more. The CDR3 is 14 residues long. V was shortened by 6 bases and J by 2 bases, with 11 bases between the two germline ends. Germline V gene sequence: CDR1 MGHDK, CDR2 SYGVNS. This TCR was recovered from a male donor with papillary thyroid cancer or a benign thyroid nodule (not recorded which). Some clones in this sample may be carry-over from other donors' samples. The chain is built from TRBV25-1 and TRBJ2-1, with D possibly matching TRBD2 (5 bases). Source material: blood. Here the CDR3 reads CASSPSGAYNEQFF. CDR3 in DNA: TGTGCCAGCAGCCCCAGCGGTGCCTACAATGAGCAGTTCTTC.